One and the same sample provided the 11 T cell receptor beta chains below, sequenced in a study of cytomegalovirus exposure and HLA in healthy donors. Amplification used 60 Vbeta primers and 13 Jbeta primers. Here immunoSEQ multiplex PCR was the method, and the copy in TCRdb shows in-frame clones only, minus some. The table includes approximately 100,000 clones, approximately 72% detected once. The specimen was PBMCs. The origin of the receptors is a woman aged 50 to 65 in good health and CMV-seronegative.

Worth noting for this clone: Germline and junction disagree at one end, which may indicate a read error. This chain uses TRBV18 with TRBJ2-7; 11 bases are a match to TRBD2. Germline CDR1 KGHSH, CDR2 LQKENI. CDR3 length: 15 residues. The CDR3 is CASSAGTSGTYEQYF. DNA for the CDR3: TGTGCCAGCTCGGCCGGGACTAGCGGAACCTACGAGCAGTACTTT.

This clone was counted only a few times. V is TRBV29-1 and J is TRBJ2-5; possible D gene TRBD2, 5 bases. Trimming stripped 6 bases from V and 4 bases from J, with 15 bases between. Germline-derived CDR1 and CDR2 are SQVTM and ANQGSEA. This CDR3 is 13 amino acids long. CDR3 loop: CSVLFSGRETQYF. The CDR3, as DNA: TGCAGCGTCCTCTTCTCGGGAAGAGAGACCCAGTACTTC.

Concerning this clone itself: Germline and junction disagree at one end, which may indicate a read error. The J gene is TRBJ1-1, the V gene TRBV5-5; D remains ambiguous. The CDR3 is 14 amino acids. Germline V CDR1 and CDR2: SGHKS, YYEKEE (reference sequence). Here the CDR3 DNA reads TGTGCCAGCAGCTTACTCCCGGAGAACATTGAAGCTTTCTTT. It is translated as CASSLLPENIEAFF.

The chain couples TRBV7-2 to TRBJ2-7; D perhaps matches TRBD1 (6 bases). Germline V gene lookup returns CDR1 SGHTA and CDR2 FQGNSA. This CDR3 contains 13 residues. Trimming removed 3 bases at V and 6 bases at J, with 12 bases between. This CDR3 reads CASSFQGLGEQYF. DNA for the CDR3: TGTGCCAGCAGCTTTCAGGGGCTAGGCGAGCAGTACTTC.

This chain links TRBV5-1 with TRBJ2-5; no firm D call. The ends were cut back, 0 bases at V and 4 bases at J, with 4 bases in the middle. This CDR3 region has 12 residues. CDR1 is SGHRS and CDR2 is YFSETQ in the germline V gene. CDR3 sequence reads: CASSLALETQYF. In DNA form, the CDR3 reads TGCGCCAGCAGCTTGGCCTTAGAGACCCAGTACTTC. Together with reference TRBV5-1 and TRBJ2-5, the CDR3 gives the full variable domain: KAGVTQTPRYLIKTRGQQVTLSCSPISGHRSVSWYQQTPGQGLQFLFEYFSETQRNKGNFPGRFSGRQFSNSRSEMNVSTLELGDSALYLCASSLALETQYFGPGTRLLVL.

The chain links TRBV4-3 to TRBJ2-2; TRBD2 might be the D (6 bases). Germline V gene sequence: CDR1 LGHNA, CDR2 YSLEER. This CDR3 comprises 18 residues. Trimming removed 0 bases from V and 1 base from J, with 15 bases in between. The CDR3 nucleotides are TGCGCCAGCAGCCAAGACCTAGGGCTAGCGCGGAACACCGGGGAGCTGTTTTTT. Amino acids: CASSQDLGLARNTGELFF.

CDR3 amino acids: CASSVNIRSEQYF. DNA for the CDR3: TGTGCCAGCAGCGTGAATATACGGAGCGAGCAGTACTTC. The rearrangement uses TRBV25-1 and TRBJ2-7; no firm D call. Trimming stripped 6 bases from V and 6 bases from J, with 15 bases between. The V gene's germline CDR1 is MGHDK and CDR2 SYGVNS. CDR3 length: 13 residues.

This rearrangement joins TRBV6-1 to TRBJ1-3; no reliable D call. V lost 4 bases and J lost 0, with 7 bases in between. Looked up from germline, CDR1 is MNHNS and CDR2 is SASEGT. This CDR3 spans 14 amino acids. Written as DNA, the CDR3 is TGTGCCAGCAGTGCAGAATACTCTGGAAACACCATATATTTT. It is translated as CASSAEYSGNTIYF.

The chain couples TRBV6-1 to TRBJ2-1; 9 positions agree with TRBD2. The germline CDR1 and CDR2 sequences are MNHNS and SASEGT. Unmatched junction bases numbered 8, after V lost 3 bases and J lost 8 bases. CDR3 size: 15 residues. CDR3 bases: TGTGCCAGCAGTGATAGTATGTTAGCGGGAGATGAGCAGTTCTTC. This encodes CASSDSMLAGDEQFF.

This chain uses TRBV4-2 with TRBJ2-1, with 10 bases fitting TRBD2. The CDR3 length is 16 residues. CDR1 is LGHNA and CDR2 is YNFKEQ in the germline V gene. V was clipped by 5 bases and J by 0 bases; unmatched bases: 4. The CDR3 nucleotides read TGTGCCAGCAGCGACGAGCGGGGGGGCTCCTACAATGAGCAGTTCTTC. Translated, it gives CASSDERGGSYNEQFF.

The V call is TRBV4-1, the J call TRBJ2-1; TRBD1 matches 9 bases. Germline V lookup: CDR1 MGHRA, CDR2 YSYEKL. The trim removed 5 bases at V and 8 bases at J, leaving 10 bases unmatched. This CDR3 has 15 amino acids. DNA for the CDR3: TGCGCCAGCAGCTACCGGGACAGGGAATTAGATGAGCAGTTCTTC. As protein: CASSYRDRELDEQFF.